A selection of T cell receptor beta chains follows, all from one sample in a study of shared clonotypes between healthy human individuals. Sequenced by immunoSEQ multiplex PCR; TCRdb stores in-frame clones only, minus some. The sample has about 680,000 clones, about 90% seen once; the top ten hold nearly 25%. Sequencing was carried out using naive CD8+ T cells sorted from blood. Receptors were obtained from a young man in good health. The CDR3 runs from the conserved cysteine through the conserved F or W. The order of the fields is CDR3 length, V gene, CDR3 protein.

cdr3_length: 15
v_call: TRBV15
cdr3_aa: CATSNRLEISYEQYF

cdr3_length: 13
v_call: TRBV11-2
cdr3_aa: CASSLPGGLEAFF

cdr3_length: 14
v_call: TRBV28
cdr3_aa: CATSLTDINQPQHF

cdr3_length: 14
v_call: TRBV6-1
cdr3_aa: CASRDLGAKNIQYF

cdr3_length: 14
v_call: TRBV7-9
cdr3_aa: CASSSSGESYEQYF

cdr3_length: 15
v_call: TRBV11-2
cdr3_aa: CASSALAGERDTQYF

cdr3_length: 16
v_call: TRBV10-2
cdr3_aa: CASSEWDRASNTEAFF

cdr3_length: 16
v_call: TRBV5-6
cdr3_aa: CASSPRGLAVTGEQYF

cdr3_length: 12
v_call: TRBV11-2
cdr3_aa: CASSQRVNEQYF

cdr3_length: 13
v_call: TRBV5-1
cdr3_aa: CASSSRWGETQYF

cdr3_length: 14
v_call: TRBV2
cdr3_aa: CASSLQISTDTQYF

cdr3_length: 15
v_call: TRBV19
cdr3_aa: CASSIDQGSLTEQYF

cdr3_length: 15
v_call: TRBV4-3
cdr3_aa: CASSQEEGAYNEQFF

cdr3_length: 10
v_call: TRBV9
cdr3_aa: CASGRNTIYF

cdr3_length: 14
v_call: TRBV29-1
cdr3_aa: CSVEDRASGYEQYF

cdr3_length: 15
v_call: TRBV7-9
cdr3_aa: CASSLAKTGEETQYF

cdr3_length: 15
v_call: TRBV5-4
cdr3_aa: CASSLAAAGQNEQFF

cdr3_length: 15
v_call: TRBV7-9
cdr3_aa: CASSLVSSGINEQFF

cdr3_length: 12
v_call: TRBV5-1
cdr3_aa: CASSGGQETQYF

cdr3_length: 12
v_call: TRBV10-3
cdr3_aa: CAISAGAYGYTF

cdr3_length: 15
v_call: TRBV19
cdr3_aa: CASMRISRSNQPQHF

cdr3_length: 16
v_call: TRBV29-1
cdr3_aa: CSVESPSGSLNYGYTF

cdr3_length: 14
v_call: TRBV7-2
cdr3_aa: CASSSKGGGNEQFF

cdr3_length: 13
v_call: TRBV27
cdr3_aa: CASSLSYPYEQYF

cdr3_length: 15
v_call: TRBV7-9
cdr3_aa: CASSIRQGLNTEAFF

cdr3_length: 14
v_call: TRBV4-2
cdr3_aa: CASSQEEEGNIQYF

cdr3_length: 18
v_call: TRBV4-3
cdr3_aa: CASSQGTSGHPGQETQYF

cdr3_length: 12
v_call: TRBV6-5
cdr3_aa: CASSPLTGELFF

cdr3_length: 14
v_call: TRBV4-1
cdr3_aa: CASSLVGLAGELFF

cdr3_length: 22
v_call: TRBV27
cdr3_aa: CASLPRAFFGQGTRLTVREAFF

cdr3_length: 14
v_call: TRBV27
cdr3_aa: CASSSGGRGYEQYF

cdr3_length: 12
v_call: TRBV7-2
cdr3_aa: CASSTLRSQQYF